The rows below give T cell receptor beta chains drawn from one sample of a study of PD-L1 blockade in urothelial cancer. Assay: immunoSEQ multiplex PCR; the TCRdb copy retains only in-frame clones and omits some. The table lists some 71,000 clones, about 86% of them singletons, with 15% in the top ten. The sample was PBMCs, taken around atezolizumab (anti-PD-L1) treatment. The origin of the receptors is a man aged 55-75 years with urothelial cancer. The CDR3 runs from the conserved cysteine through the conserved F or W. The D gene is left open where the match is weak. Clone size, where shown, is once, few, many, or a class for clones that have expanded.

>TRBJ2-2|.|15|TRBV7-8|.
CASSSRGGNTGELFF
TGTGCCAGCAGCTCTAGGGGGGGCAACACCGGGGAGCTGTTTTTT
>TRBJ2-2|few|16|TRBV5-1|TRBD2
CASSRSSGGFTGELFF
TGCGCCAGCAGCAGATCTAGCGGGGGCTTCACCGGGGAGCTGTTTTTT
>TRBJ1-1|once|13|TRBV2|.
CASSESRQTEAFF
TGTGCCAGCAGTGAATCCAGACAGACTGAAGCTTTCTTT
>TRBJ1-4|.|13|TRBV18|.
CASSQGSDEKLFF
TGTGCCAGCTCACAGGGTAGCGATGAAAAACTGTTTTTT
>TRBJ1-1|.|14|TRBV19|TRBD1
CASSIAGGEGEAFF
TGTGCCAGTAGTATAGCAGGGGGCGAAGGTGAAGCTTTCTTT
>TRBJ1-1|once|13|TRBV18|.
CASSQNMNTEAFF
TGTGCCAGCTCACAAAACATGAACACTGAAGCTTTCTTT
>TRBJ2-1|.|15|TRBV11-1|TRBD2
CASRQLAGLYNEQFF
TGTGCCAGCAGGCAACTAGCGGGGTTGTACAATGAGCAGTTCTTC
>TRBJ2-7|.|13|TRBV9|.
CASSVGGWNEQYF
TGTGCCAGCAGCGTAGGAGGGTGGAACGAGCAGTACTTC
>TRBJ1-5|.|16|TRBV4-3|TRBD1
CASSQDSTGGNQPQHF
TGCGCCAGCAGCCAAGACTCGACAGGGGGAAATCAGCCCCAGCATTTT
>TRBJ2-7|.|15|TRBV11-3|.
CASSLDSGTPYEQYF
TGTGCCAGCAGCTTAGACTCCGGGACACCATACGAGCAGTACTTC
>TRBJ2-1|.|14|TRBV7-6|TRBD1
CASSTQGAYNEQFF
TGTGCCAGCAGCACTCAGGGGGCGTACAATGAGCAGTTCTTC
>TRBJ2-5|.|14|TRBV7-2|.
CASSSGGVGETQYF
TGTGCCAGCAGCTCGGGCGGGGTCGGAGAGACCCAGTACTTC
>TRBJ1-2|.|16|TRBV5-6|TRBD1
CASSPGTGGLIYGYTF
TGTGCCAGCAGCCCGGGGACAGGGGGTTTGATCTATGGCTACACCTTC
>TRBJ2-3|.|18|TRBV5-1|TRBD2
CASSRGDRIAGGTDTQYF
TGCGCCAGCAGCCGCGGGGATCGTATAGCGGGGGGCACAGATACGCAGTATTTT
>TRBJ2-6|.|17|TRBV6-1|TRBD1
CASSEVIGGFGANVLTF
TGTGCCAGCAGTGAAGTCATAGGGGGCTTTGGGGCCAACGTCCTGACTTTC